The sequence of this T cell receptor (beta chain) was determined in a study of T cells in Graves' hyperthyroidism and ophthalmopathy. Notes on the study in general: In the blood, most expanded thyroid clonotypes above 0.001 appeared as well. A 13 V-J model separated ophthalmopathy from stable hyperthyroidism.

The CDR3 sequence is 16 residues long. V lost 2 bases, J lost 0 bases, and 15 bases lay in between. Germline V gives CDR1 GTSNPN, CDR2 SVGIG (reference sequence). Regions amplified from RNA transcripts were the TCR beta CDR3 regions. The HTBI primer set served for first-round RT-PCR of the TCR CDR3. TCRdb used MiXCR to reprocess the multiplex PCR reads, holding one entry per CDR3 protein. The sample consists of some 650,000 distinct CDR3 sequences, roughly a sixth of them appearing once. This clonotype appeared many times. Its antigen is not identified. Not enrolled were patients with uncontrolled infection, other autoimmune disease, pregnancy or lactation.

This sequence was found in a woman between 40 and 55 years old with Graves' ophthalmopathy. This rearrangement joins TRBV30 to TRBJ2-3; weak D call: TRBD2 (5 bases). Sequencing was done on a sample of blood. The DNA of the CDR3 is TGTGCCTGGAGTCCCCGAGGGCGGGCTAGCACAGATACGCAGTATTTT. Its protein is CAWSPRGRASTDTQYF.